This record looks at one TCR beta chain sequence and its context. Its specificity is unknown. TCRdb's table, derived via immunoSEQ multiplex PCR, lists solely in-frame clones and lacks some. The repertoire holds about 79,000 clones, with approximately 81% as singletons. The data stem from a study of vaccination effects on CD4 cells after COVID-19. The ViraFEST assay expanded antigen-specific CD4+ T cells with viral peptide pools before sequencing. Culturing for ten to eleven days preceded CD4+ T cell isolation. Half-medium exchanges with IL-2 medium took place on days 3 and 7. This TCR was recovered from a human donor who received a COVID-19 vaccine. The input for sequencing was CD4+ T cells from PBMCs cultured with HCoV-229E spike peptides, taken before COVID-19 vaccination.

The CDR3 loop reads CASSDAPSGEQYV. The CDR3 DNA reads TGCGCCAGCAGTGATGCTCCGAGCGGGGAGCAGTACGTC. This sequence joins TRBV10-2 and TRBJ2-7; tentatively, D is TRBD2 (6 bases). The CDR3 is 13 amino acids. Germline V gives CDR1 WSHSY, CDR2 SAAADI. The V end was cut by 3 bases, the J end by 7 bases, with 13 bases between.